This T cell receptor beta chain was identified in a study of T cell responses to AZD1222 COVID-19 vaccine. This table comes from immunoSEQ multiplex PCR, and its TCRdb copy is limited to in-frame clones, with some not included. The sample carries over 150,000 clones, around 85% recorded once. Study-wide findings and caveats: Only a handful of AZD1222 recipients, several in all, had baseline seropositivity. Once two AZD1222 doses were given, Spike-specific TCR breadth and depth went up. Sampling captured repertoires only after the peak T cell response.

This clone was counted only a few times. As yet, its antigen is unknown. V was cut by 3 bases and J by 5 bases, with 12 bases left in between. Germline loops: CDR1 LGHNA, CDR2 YSLEER. The CDR3 is made up of 14 amino acids. The clonotype originates from an adult in good health. The chain couples TRBV4-3 to TRBJ2-3; TRBD2 is a possible D gene (5 bases). Sample: peripheral blood, taken on day 0 of MenACWY control vaccination. DNA of the CDR3: TGCGCCAGCAGCCAGAACGCGGGCGGAGATACGCAGTATTTT. Translation gives CASSQNAGGDTQYF.